Following are 30 T cell receptor beta chains from one sample sequenced in a study of Graves' ophthalmopathy and Graves' hyperthyroidism. Amplification of TCR beta CDR3 regions used RNA transcripts. First-round RT-PCR used HTBI primers; second-round multiplex PCR followed. TCRdb ran MiXCR on the multiplex PCR reads and lists one entry per CDR3 protein. This table holds about 480,000 distinct CDR3 sequences, 14% found once. The material sequenced was blood. The origin of the receptors is a woman aged 30 to 39 with Graves' ophthalmopathy.

This clonotype was seen ten or more times. The DNA for the CDR3 is TGTGCCAGCAGTGAATCCCTAGGCACTGAAGCTTTCTTT. Protein sequence: CASSESLGTEAFF. V is TRBV2 and J is TRBJ1-1; D gene uncertain. This CDR3 has 13 amino acids. The germline V and J ends were trimmed by 2 bases and 4 bases, with 8 bases remaining between them. Germline V CDR1 and CDR2: SNHLY, FYNNEI.

Many counts were recorded for this clonotype. V and J are TRBV6-5 and TRBJ2-7; 12 nucleotides line up with TRBD2. V lost 5 bases and J lost 6; bases outside the gene matches: 11. Per the germline V gene, CDR1 is MNHEY and CDR2 is SVGAGI. This CDR3 spans 16 amino acids. CDR3 residues: CASSPWASGRALEQYF. CDR3 in DNA: TGTGCCAGCAGTCCCTGGGCTAGCGGGAGGGCCCTCGAGCAGTACTTC.

This clonotype was counted only a few times. The chain combines TRBV12-3 or TRBV12-4 with TRBJ1-6; the match to TRBD1 covers 7 bases. V lost 7 bases to trimming and J lost 9 bases; unmatched junction nucleotides: 6. There are 13 residues in the CDR3. The CDR3 is CASMRGGTSPLHF. Written as DNA, the CDR3 is TGTGCCAGCATGCGAGGGGGCACTTCACCCCTCCACTTT.

This clonotype was seen a handful of times. The junction departs from the called germline gene at one end, perhaps through a read error. CDR3 residues: CAGSVAGVPSLYF. As DNA, the CDR3 is TGTGCCGGCAGTGTGGCGGGGGTTCCAAGTTTGTACTTC. The rearrangement uses TRBV6-1 and TRBJ2-4; 7 nucleotides agree with TRBD2. Germline CDR1 is MNHNS and CDR2 is SASEGT. The CDR3 length is 13 residues.

Turning to this clonotype: This may be a read error, as it is one base from a much larger clone. The V gene is TRBV19, the J gene TRBJ2-7; 7 positions match TRBD2. This CDR3 region has 14 residues. After removal of 8 bases from V and 2 bases from J, the junction contained 9 bases not matched to a gene. Germline V gene sequence: CDR1 LNHDA, CDR2 SQIVND (reference sequence). The CDR3 sequence is CASCGSDPPYEQYF. In nucleotides, the CDR3 is TGTGCCAGTTGCGGGAGCGATCCCCCCTACGAGCAGTACTTC.

This clonotype was observed at least ten times. The gene calls are TRBV10-3 and TRBJ2-5; TRBD1 agrees at 7 bases. Germline CDR1 reads ENHRY; CDR2 reads SYGVKD. Trimming at V came to 5 bases and at J to 1 base, leaving 4 bases not matched to a gene. The CDR3 is made up of 14 amino acids. CDR3 amino acids: CAISTGTAQETQYF. CDR3 nucleotide sequence: TGTGCCATCAGTACCGGGACAGCCCAAGAGACCCAGTACTTC.

In this sample, this clonotype turned up many times. The rearrangement joins TRBV28 to TRBJ1-2; a possible D gene is TRBD1 (5 bases). The CDR3 has 17 residues. Looked up from germline, CDR1 is MDHEN and CDR2 is SYDVKM. Trimming cost V 4 bases and J 4 bases, with 22 bases left between them. CDR3 in amino acids: CASSSDGGGGPFYGYTF. The CDR3 nucleotides read TGTGCCAGCAGTTCCGACGGTGGGGGGGGACCGTTCTATGGCTACACCTTC.

This chain connects TRBV11-1 to TRBJ1-3; D is possibly TRBD1 (5 bases). Germline-derived CDR1 and CDR2 are SGHAT and FQDESV (reference sequence). The CDR3 runs to 16 residues. Deletions cut 5 bases from V and 2 bases from J, with 16 bases between. The CDR3, as DNA: TGTGCCAGCAGCGATCATCGGACATCTCCTGGAAACACCATATATTTT. It encodes CASSDHRTSPGNTIYF.

This clonotype has ten or more counts. The chain recombines TRBV7-3 with TRBJ1-1, with 7 bases matching TRBD1. Germline loops: CDR1 SGHTA, CDR2 FQGTGA. The CDR3 is 15 residues long. V lost 8 bases, J lost 1 base, and 10 bases stayed unmatched. CDR3 residues: CASSVTGVQNTEAFF. CDR3 nucleotides: TGTGCCAGCTCCGTTACAGGGGTCCAGAACACTGAAGCTTTCTTT.

The chain employs TRBV6-1 and TRBJ1-6; D may be TRBD1 (5 bases). The CDR3 runs 11 residues. The germline V gene has CDR1 MNHNS and CDR2 SASEGT. V was clipped by 6 bases and J by 14 bases, with 11 bases between them. The chain's CDR3 is CASRRGDTLHF. As DNA, the CDR3 is TGTGCCAGCAGACGGGGCGACACCCTCCACTTT.

This clonotype was recorded at least ten times. The J gene is TRBJ1-1, the V gene TRBV28; D unresolved. Per germline, CDR1 MDHEN and CDR2 SYDVKM. The CDR3 has 13 residues. V gave up 3 bases and J gave up 4 bases, with 9 bases separating them. CDR3 protein: CASSFNVGTEAFF. In nucleotides, the CDR3 is TGTGCCAGCAGTTTTAACGTCGGCACTGAAGCTTTCTTT.

At least ten counts were recorded for this clonotype. The V and J genes are TRBV11-2 and TRBJ2-7; perhaps TRBD1 as D (6 bases). The CDR3 is 18 amino acids. Germline V gene lookup returns CDR1 SGHAT and CDR2 FQNNGV. Trimming left V 5 bases short and J 4 bases short, with 27 bases between. The CDR3 nucleotides are TGTGCCAGCAGCGTTGACCCATGGACAGAAATGTTGAGTTACGAGCAGTACTTC. Protein: CASSVDPWTEMLSYEQYF.

The chain joins TRBV6-1 to TRBJ1-6; D not resolved. V lost 6 bases and J lost 11, with 11 bases in between. CDR1 and CDR2 from the germline V gene are MNHNS and SASEGT. CDR3 length: 12 residues. The CDR3 sequence is CASREPRPPLHF. The CDR3 coding sequence is TGTGCCAGCAGAGAACCAAGGCCACCCCTCCACTTT.

This clonotype was observed at least ten times. This chain uses TRBV28 with TRBJ1-5; possibly TRBD1 for D (6 bases). CDR3 length: 17 residues. Germline lookup yields CDR1 MDHEN and CDR2 SYDVKM. V lost 8 bases, J lost 4 bases, and 24 bases lay in between. CDR3 DNA sequence: TGTGCCAGCGAAACTCCCGCCGCGGCAGGGGCTAATCAGCCCCAGCATTTT. Encoded protein: CASETPAAAGANQPQHF.

There are many counts of this clonotype. The rearrangement uses TRBV4-1 and TRBJ1-6, with 9 bases fitting TRBD1. The CDR3 spans 16 residues. V lost 2 bases, J lost 7 bases, and 6 bases stayed unmatched. The germline V gene has CDR1 MGHRA and CDR2 YSYEKL. In DNA form, the CDR3 reads TGCGCCAGCAGCCAACCCAGACAGGGGGTGAATTCACCCCTCCACTTT. This codes for CASSQPRQGVNSPLHF.

In its sample, this clonotype was seen many times. The chain is built from TRBV6-9 and TRBJ1-6; no clear D gene. The CDR3 is made up of 20 amino acids. Per germline, CDR1 MNHGY and CDR2 SVAAGI. V shed 0 bases and J shed 0 bases, with 18 bases lying between them. CDR3 region: CASSYSAGDVRSSYNSPLHF. The CDR3 region has the DNA TGTGCCAGCAGTTATTCGGCCGGAGACGTTCGAAGCTCCTATAATTCACCCCTCCACTTT.

This clonotype was counted many times. The V call is TRBV6-2 or TRBV6-3, the J call TRBJ2-2, with TRBD1 matching 7 bases. Trimming took 4 bases from V and 6 from J; bases not matched to a gene: 8. This CDR3 has 15 residues. Looked up from germline, CDR1 is MNHEY and CDR2 is SVGEGT. This CDR3 reads CASSSGGKYAGELFF. Written as DNA, the CDR3 is TGTGCCAGCAGTTCAGGGGGAAAATACGCCGGGGAGCTGTTTTTT.

Details on this clonotype: Its ends do not fully match the called genes, so a read error is possible. This chain links TRBV6-1 with TRBJ1-2; no definite D call. Germline V lookup: CDR1 MNHNS, CDR2 SASEGT. The CDR3 runs 11 residues. The CDR3 loop reads CAISESQGYTF. CDR3 bases: TGTGCCATCAGTGAGTCGCAGGGCTACACCTTC.

This clonotype was counted many times. CDR3 nucleotide sequence: TGTGCCAGTAGTATTGACGGGGCCAACACTGAAGCTTTCTTT. Translated: CASSIDGANTEAFF. V gene TRBV19 combines with J gene TRBJ1-1, with a weak D call TRBD1 (5 bases). This CDR3 has 14 residues. V lost 3 bases, J lost 2 bases, and 10 bases lay in between. Germline V gene data show CDR1 as LNHDA and CDR2 as SQIVND (reference sequence).

Many counts were recorded for this clonotype. CDR3 residues: CASSAPGPIYEQYF. In DNA form, the CDR3 reads TGTGCCAGCAGCGCCCCCGGGCCCATTTACGAGCAGTACTTC. V usage is TRBV7-2 and J usage is TRBJ2-7; D is uncertain. Trimming cost V 5 bases and J 4 bases, with 15 bases left between them. CDR3 length: 14 amino acids. CDR1 SGHTA and CDR2 FQGNSA come from the germline V gene.

This clonotype was picked up many times. The chain couples TRBV19 to TRBJ1-5, with 7 bases aligning to TRBD1. V shed 7 bases and J 3 bases; nucleotides not matched to a gene: 12. CDR1 LNHDA and CDR2 SQIVND come from the germline V gene (reference sequence). CDR3 length: 16 amino acids. CDR3 residues: CASTPLAGQFNQPQHF. DNA for the CDR3: TGTGCCAGTACCCCTTTGGCGGGACAGTTCAATCAGCCCCAGCATTTT.

This clonotype was detected only once. A read error may explain this, as a much larger clone is one base away. This rearrangement joins TRBV28 to TRBJ2-3; 12 nucleotides agree with TRBD1. The CDR3 runs to 15 residues. Unmatched junction bases numbered 5, after V lost 4 bases and J lost 6 bases. In germline, CDR1 is MDHEN, CDR2 SYDVKM. CDR3 nucleotide sequence: TGTGCCAGCAGTTCCGGGACAGGGGGCGCGGATACGCAGTATTTT. It specifies CASSSGTGGADTQYF.

This chain links TRBV20-1 with TRBJ1-1, with D perhaps matching TRBD1 (5 bases). This CDR3 has 12 amino acids. CDR1 is DFQATT, CDR2 SNEGSKA, per germline (reference sequence). The ends were cut back, 3 bases at V and 7 bases at J, with 12 bases in the middle. The CDR3 DNA reads TGCAGTGCTAGGGGACCGCGAATTGAAGCTTTCTTT. This codes for CSARGPRIEAFF.

The sample holds a few counts of this clonotype. The chain employs TRBV28 and TRBJ2-7; D could derive from TRBD1 or TRBD2 (6 bases each). The V gene's germline CDR1 is MDHEN and CDR2 SYDVKM. V shed 5 bases and J shed 8 bases, with 19 bases lying between them. The CDR3 sequence is 14 residues long. The CDR3 spells CASSPYPQGGQQYF. CDR3 nucleotide sequence: TGTGCCAGCAGTCCGTACCCACAGGGAGGCCAGCAGTACTTC.

This clonotype has ten or more counts. The rearrangement links TRBV6-1 to TRBJ2-7, with 7 nucleotides matching TRBD2. V was clipped by 11 bases and J by 0 bases; unmatched bases: 7. The germline V gene encodes CDR1 MNHNS and CDR2 SASEGT. This CDR3 has 13 residues. The CDR3 region is CAGGSGDSYEQYF. DNA of the CDR3: TGTGCCGGAGGGAGCGGGGACTCCTACGAGCAGTACTTC.

This clonotype was counted ten times or more. The V and J genes are TRBV27 and TRBJ2-7; D possibly corresponds to TRBD2 (6 bases). The CDR3 has 12 amino acids. Trimming removed 2 bases from V and 7 bases from J, with 9 bases in between. CDR1 and CDR2 (germline): MNHEY, SMNVEV (reference sequence). The CDR3 loop is CASSLGGEEQYF. DNA for the CDR3: TGTGCCAGCAGTTTAGGAGGGGAAGAGCAGTACTTC.

This clonotype was seen ten or more times. This chain links TRBV6-1 with TRBJ2-2; D not certain. The CDR3 length is 14 residues. CDR1 MNHNS and CDR2 SASEGT come from the germline V gene. The V gene lost 6 bases and the J gene lost 0 bases, with 8 bases spanning the gap. The CDR3 DNA reads as TGTGCCAGCAGGAACCCGACGAACACCGGGGAGCTGTTTTTT. It is translated as CASRNPTNTGELFF.

There are many counts of this clonotype. The chain has TRBV29-1 and TRBJ1-2, with TRBD1 matching 10 bases. This CDR3 region has 13 residues. Germline V gene data show CDR1 as SQVTM and CDR2 as ANQGSEA. Trimming cost V 7 bases and J 4 bases; bases outside gene matches: 6. As DNA, the CDR3 is TGCAGCGCGGGGCGGACAGGGGGCTATGGCTACACCTTC. Amino acids: CSAGRTGGYGYTF.

This clonotype appeared many times. The chain employs TRBV15 and TRBJ2-2, with unresolved D. Trimming removed 3 bases at V and 4 bases at J, with 9 bases between. Germline-derived CDR1 and CDR2 are LNHNV and YYDKDF (reference sequence). The CDR3 has 14 residues. CDR3 sequence reads: CATSSNVLTGELFF. The CDR3 nucleotides read TGTGCCACCAGCAGTAACGTCCTCACCGGGGAGCTGTTTTTT.

This clonotype was seen more than once but under ten times. This rearrangement joins TRBV4-1 to TRBJ2-7, with D perhaps matching TRBD1 or TRBD2 (6 bases each). Trimming left V 0 bases short and J 4 bases short, with 16 bases between. Germline V gene lookup returns CDR1 MGHRA and CDR2 YSYEKL. This CDR3 spans 16 amino acids. The CDR3 sequence is CASSQDERGAGYEQYF. In nucleotides, the CDR3 is TGCGCCAGCAGCCAAGATGAAAGGGGGGCTGGGTACGAGCAGTACTTC.